The rows below give T cell receptor beta chains drawn from one sample of a study of T cells in Graves' hyperthyroidism and ophthalmopathy. MiXCR, run by TCRdb on the multiplex PCR reads, gives a single entry per CDR3 protein. The table has 450,000 to 650,000 distinct CDR3 sequences, approximately 15% seen once. The source material was blood. All receptors come from a woman between 18 and 29 years old with Graves' ophthalmopathy. CDR3s include the opening cysteine and the closing phenylalanine or tryptophan. Each record gives: D gene, clone size, J gene, CDR3 length, V gene, CDR3 DNA, CDR3 protein. The D gene is left open where the match is weak. A row's size may be missing; if present it is once, few, many or a size class.

D: .; size: many; J: TRBJ2-3; length: 15; V: TRBV6-1; DNA: TGTGCCAGCAGCTTACAAGGACTAACCACAGATACGCAGTATTTT; CDR3: CASSLQGLTTDTQYF
D: .; size: many; J: TRBJ2-5; length: 18; V: TRBV28; DNA: TGTGCCAGCAGTAACCCCCCAGGGTTCGGACCTCGGGAGGAGACCCAGTACTTC; CDR3: CASSNPPGFGPREETQYF
D: .; size: many; J: TRBJ1-2; length: 14; V: TRBV12-3/TRBV12-4; DNA: TGTGCCAGCAGCCCCAGAGCTTCTAACTATGGCTACACCTTC; CDR3: CASSPRASNYGYTF
D: .; size: many; J: TRBJ1-2; length: 14; V: TRBV6-1; DNA: TGTGCCAGCAGCGGAGTAAATCCTAACTATGGCTACACCTTC; CDR3: CASSGVNPNYGYTF
D: .; size: many; J: TRBJ2-3; length: 14; V: TRBV6-2/TRBV6-3; DNA: TGTGCCAGCAGTTACTTCCCGACCACAGATACGCAGTATTTT; CDR3: CASSYFPTTDTQYF
D: TRBD1; size: many; J: TRBJ2-2; length: 16; V: TRBV6-5; DNA: TGTGCCAGCAGTTACTGGGACAGAGTAGGAACCGGGGAGCTGTTTTTT; CDR3: CASSYWDRVGTGELFF
D: .; size: many; J: TRBJ2-5; length: 14; V: TRBV2; DNA: TGTGCCAGCAGGGCCGGAAGGGGTAGGGAGACCCAGTACTTC; CDR3: CASRAGRGRETQYF
D: .; size: many; J: TRBJ1-2; length: 13; V: TRBV6-1; DNA: TGTGCCAGCACCCCAGACACCAACTATGGCTACACCTTC; CDR3: CASTPDTNYGYTF
D: TRBD2; size: many; J: TRBJ2-3; length: 17; V: TRBV27; DNA: TGTGCCAGCAGTTTAAGGACTAGCGGGGGACGCACAGATACGCAGTATTTT; CDR3: CASSLRTSGGRTDTQYF
D: TRBD2; size: many; J: TRBJ2-3; length: 15; V: TRBV4-3; DNA: TGCGCCAGCAGCCAGCGGGGCGGGAGGTTCGATACGCAGTATTTT; CDR3: CASSQRGGRFDTQYF
D: .; size: few; J: TRBJ2-6; length: 16; V: TRBV7-4; DNA: TGTGCCAGCAGCATCCCCCCAGGGTATGGGGCCAACGTCCTGACTTTC; CDR3: CASSIPPGYGANVLTF
D: TRBD2; size: few; J: TRBJ2-5; length: 13; V: TRBV19; DNA: TGTGCCAGTACGGGGACTAGCAGGGAGACCCAGTACTTC; CDR3: CASTGTSRETQYF
D: .; size: many; J: TRBJ2-7; length: 12; V: TRBV5-1; DNA: TGCGCCAGCAGCTTGGATCCAAGCGAGCAGTACTTC; CDR3: CASSLDPSEQYF
D: .; size: many; J: TRBJ1-1; length: 15; V: TRBV12-5; DNA: TGTGCTAGCGGACGGTGGGGACTCAAGAACACTGAAGCTTTCTTT; CDR3: CASGRWGLKNTEAFF
D: .; size: many; J: TRBJ2-7; length: 14; V: TRBV12-3/TRBV12-4; DNA: TGTGCCAGCAGTTTTGCCCCGGCTGCCTACGAGCAGTACTTC; CDR3: CASSFAPAAYEQYF
D: TRBD1; size: many; J: TRBJ2-2; length: 14; V: TRBV19; DNA: TGTGCCAGTAGTCACCGGGACAGGGACGGGGAGCTGTTTTTT; CDR3: CASSHRDRDGELFF
D: .; size: many; J: TRBJ1-1; length: 16; V: TRBV3-1; DNA: TGTGCCAGCAGCCAAGTAAGGGGCAGCGTGGGCGTCAAAGCTTTCTTT; CDR3: CASSQVRGSVGVKAFF
D: TRBD2; size: many; J: TRBJ2-3; length: 15; V: TRBV2; DNA: TGTGCCAGCACGTGGGCGGGAGAGGACACAGATACGCAGTATTTT; CDR3: CASTWAGEDTDTQYF
D: .; size: once; J: TRBJ1-4; length: 16; V: TRBV20-1; DNA: TGCAGTGCTAGAGGGCCCCATCGGGAAAATAATGAAAAACTGTTTTTT; CDR3: CSARGPHRENNEKLFF
D: .; size: .; J: TRBJ2-4; length: 17; V: TRBV4-3; DNA: TGCGCCAGCAGCCAAGAGCCGCAGACCGTAGCCAAAAACATTCAGTACTTC; CDR3: CASSQEPQTVAKNIQYF
D: .; size: few; J: TRBJ2-5; length: 16; V: TRBV10-3; DNA: TGTGCCATCAGTGAGTCGTTAGGCAGGGCCCAAGAGACCCAGTACTTC; CDR3: CAISESLGRAQETQYF
D: .; size: few; J: TRBJ2-7; length: 16; V: TRBV3-1; DNA: TGTGCCAGCAGCGGTTACAGCACCCCGGACCCCTACGAGCAGTACTTC; CDR3: CASSGYSTPDPYEQYF
D: TRBD2; size: many; J: TRBJ2-2; length: 15; V: TRBV5-1; DNA: TGCGCCAGCAACAAGCGGGAGGAGAGCACCGGGGAGCTGTTTTTT; CDR3: CASNKREESTGELFF
D: .; size: many; J: TRBJ1-1; length: 15; V: TRBV6-2/TRBV6-3; DNA: TGTGCCAGCAGTTACTCGGCAGGGTTGGGCACTGAAGCTTTCTTT; CDR3: CASSYSAGLGTEAFF
D: .; size: many; J: TRBJ2-1; length: 15; V: TRBV9; DNA: TGTGCCAGCAGCCCACCCGCCGGATCGTACAATGAGCAGTTCTTC; CDR3: CASSPPAGSYNEQFF
D: .; size: many; J: TRBJ2-3; length: 14; V: TRBV7-2; DNA: TGTGCCAGCAGTCTAATACGCGGCACAGATACGCAGTATTTT; CDR3: CASSLIRGTDTQYF
D: TRBD2; size: many; J: TRBJ2-7; length: 15; V: TRBV5-6; DNA: TGTGCCAGCAGCTTCTCCGGGACTAGCGGGGACGAGCAGTACTTC; CDR3: CASSFSGTSGDEQYF
D: .; size: many; J: TRBJ2-5; length: 14; V: TRBV12-5; DNA: TGTGCTAGTGGTTCCTTGACGTCCCGTGAGACCCAGTACTTC; CDR3: CASGSLTSRETQYF
D: .; size: many; J: TRBJ2-3; length: 14; V: TRBV20-1; DNA: TGCAGTGCTACGGGTGGGGGGTTCGCAGATACGCAGTATTTT; CDR3: CSATGGGFADTQYF
D: TRBD2; size: many; J: TRBJ2-1; length: 16; V: TRBV24-1; DNA: TGTGCCACCAGTGATTGGAGGACTAGCGGGAACAATGAGCAGTTCTTC; CDR3: CATSDWRTSGNNEQFF
D: .; size: many; J: TRBJ1-5; length: 16; V: TRBV28; DNA: TGTGCCAGCTACCCCCCTGAGGGGGAAGGCAATCAGCCCCAGCATTTT; CDR3: CASYPPEGEGNQPQHF
D: TRBD2; size: many; J: TRBJ2-1; length: 17; V: TRBV11-2; DNA: TGTGCCAGCAGCTCCGTGAAGGGACTAGCGGGAGGCAATGAGCAGTTCTTC; CDR3: CASSSVKGLAGGNEQFF
D: TRBD1; size: .; J: TRBJ2-7; length: 15; V: TRBV19; DNA: TGTGCCAGTACCCCCGGACAGGGGACCACCTACGAGCAGTACTTC; CDR3: CASTPGQGTTYEQYF
D: .; size: .; J: TRBJ2-3; length: 17; V: TRBV4-1; DNA: TGCGCCAGCAGCCATGAGGCGGGAACTAGACCGACAGATACGCAGTATTTT; CDR3: CASSHEAGTRPTDTQYF
D: .; size: few; J: TRBJ2-2; length: 13; V: TRBV28; DNA: TGTGCCAGCAGTTTAAGGTACACCGGGGAGCTGTCTTTT; CDR3: CASSLRYTGELSF
D: TRBD1; size: many; J: TRBJ2-3; length: 14; V: TRBV24-1; DNA: TGTGCCACCAGTGGACAGGGGGCAACAGATACGCAGTATTTT; CDR3: CATSGQGATDTQYF
D: TRBD1; size: .; J: TRBJ2-7; length: 15; V: TRBV11-2; DNA: TGTGCCAGCAGCTTAGGGTGGGACAGGGTCCCCGAGCAGTACTTC; CDR3: CASSLGWDRVPEQYF
D: TRBD1; size: many; J: TRBJ2-3; length: 16; V: TRBV27; DNA: TGTGCCAGCAGTTTATCGTTCAGGGGGCGCACAGATACGCAGTATTTT; CDR3: CASSLSFRGRTDTQYF
D: .; size: many; J: TRBJ1-5; length: 15; V: TRBV27; DNA: TGTGCCAGCAGTTTATCGCCAGGACTCAATCAGCCCCAGCATTTT; CDR3: CASSLSPGLNQPQHF
D: TRBD1; size: few; J: TRBJ2-2; length: 15; V: TRBV6-4; DNA: TGTGCCAGCAGTGGTGGGACAGGAGGGACCGGGGAGCTGTTTTTT; CDR3: CASSGGTGGTGELFF
D: TRBD1; size: many; J: TRBJ2-7; length: 14; V: TRBV29-1; DNA: TGCAGCGTTGAAGGGACAGGGGAGGGCTACGAGCAGTACTTC; CDR3: CSVEGTGEGYEQYF
D: .; size: many; J: TRBJ2-2; length: 16; V: TRBV28; DNA: TGTGCCAGCAGTCTCCTATCTTTGCCCCCTGCCGGGGAGCTGTTTTTT; CDR3: CASSLLSLPPAGELFF
D: TRBD2; size: .; J: TRBJ2-1; length: 15; V: TRBV7-9; DNA: TGTGCCAGCAGCTTAGCCGGGACTAGCGTCTATGAGCAGTTCTTC; CDR3: CASSLAGTSVYEQFF
D: TRBD1; size: few; J: TRBJ1-2; length: 16; V: TRBV27; DNA: TGTGCCAGCAGTTTATCTCCGGGACAGGGCAACTATGGCTACACCTTC; CDR3: CASSLSPGQGNYGYTF
D: TRBD2; size: few; J: TRBJ2-5; length: 17; V: TRBV6-5; DNA: TGTGCCAGCAGTTACATGGCGGGAGGAGAGGTCCAAGAGACCCAGTACTTC; CDR3: CASSYMAGGEVQETQYF